The 19 T cell receptor beta chains reported below all come from one sample, sequenced in a study of blood T cell repertoires in COVID-19 (dated by TCRdb to about 2020). The library was produced with the immunoSEQ multiplex PCR assay. In TCRdb, the immuneACCESS table is reduced to in-frame sequences with V and J assigned. These tables do not hold every clone; where another copy was compared, an unresolved V gene accounts for under half, and the others remain unexplained. Here the sample has over 150,000 clones; roughly 86% occur a single time. The ten largest make up less than 5% of the sample. The sample consisted of peripheral blood. These receptors were collected from a woman aged 55-70 years who had recovered from COVID-19.

The rearrangement uses TRBV19 and TRBJ2-7, with TRBD2 matching over 9 bases. CDR1 is LNHDA and CDR2 is SQIVND in the germline V gene (reference sequence). V lost 5 bases to trimming and J lost 6 bases; unmatched junction nucleotides: 11. The CDR3 is 15 amino acids. Here the CDR3 reads CASSFGPREGFEQYF. DNA of the CDR3: TGTGCCAGTAGTTTTGGACCGCGGGAGGGATTCGAGCAGTACTTC.

V gene TRBV10-3 combines with J gene TRBJ1-3, with D hard to call. V was shortened by 7 bases and J by 0 bases, with 7 bases between the two germline ends. Per germline, CDR1 ENHRY and CDR2 SYGVKD. The CDR3 sequence is 13 residues long. The CDR3 DNA follows: TGTGCCATCACTCCGAGCTCTGGAAACACCATATATTTT. It codes for CAITPSSGNTIYF.

The chain joins TRBV28 to TRBJ1-1; perhaps TRBD1 as D (5 bases). CDR1 and CDR2 from the germline V gene are MDHEN and SYDVKM. The CDR3 is made up of 14 amino acids. Trimming took off 4 bases at V and 6 bases at J, with 15 bases between the two ends. In DNA form, the CDR3 reads TGTGCCAGCAGTTCGATAAGGTTAGGGGCTGAAGCTTTCTTT. Residues: CASSSIRLGAEAFF.

This chain connects TRBV2 to TRBJ2-5; 7 nucleotides line up with TRBD1. Germline lookup yields CDR1 SNHLY and CDR2 FYNNEI. The ends lost 11 bases at V and 0 bases at J; junction bases unmatched: 3. This CDR3 has 12 residues. CDR3 in DNA: TGTGCCGGGGACAGAGACCAAGAGACCCAGTACTTC. Translated: CAGDRDQETQYF.

The gene calls are TRBV4-2 and TRBJ2-3, with TRBD1 matching 9 bases. The CDR3 runs 15 residues. Germline CDR1 reads LGHNA; CDR2 reads YNFKEQ. After removal of 2 bases from V and 5 bases from J, the junction contained 5 bases not matched to a gene. The CDR3 loop is CASSQRQGVLDTQYF. CDR3 nucleotide sequence: TGTGCCAGCAGCCAACGACAGGGGGTACTAGATACGCAGTATTTT.

J is TRBJ2-1 and V is TRBV25-1; TRBD1 agrees at 9 bases. Looked up from germline, CDR1 is MGHDK and CDR2 is SYGVNS. The length of the CDR3 is 17 residues. The ends lost 6 bases at V and 0 bases at J; junction bases unmatched: 9. This CDR3 is CASSEETGGSSYNEQFF. For the CDR3, the DNA is TGTGCCAGCAGCGAGGAAACAGGGGGCAGCTCCTACAATGAGCAGTTCTTC.

The chain links TRBV11-1 to TRBJ2-3, with 9 nucleotides matching TRBD1. The J segment lost 3 bases and the V segment lost 5 bases, leaving 6 bases of the junction unmatched. The CDR3 is 15 residues long. Germline V gene sequence: CDR1 SGHAT, CDR2 FQDESV (reference sequence). In DNA, the CDR3 is TGTGCCAGCAGCCGACAGGGGGTAGTAACAGATACGCAGTATTTT. Its translation: CASSRQGVVTDTQYF.

V usage is TRBV7-2 and J usage is TRBJ1-6, with D unresolved. Germline CDR1 and CDR2: SGHTA and FQGNSA. Trimming cost V 5 bases and J 9 bases, with 17 bases left between them. This CDR3 is built from 15 residues. Here the CDR3 DNA reads TGTGCCAGCAGCCCGGAAACTCGTGGGAGTTCACCCCTCCACTTT. Residues: CASSPETRGSSPLHF. Full variable domain (rest looked up from reference TRBV7-2 and TRBJ1-6): GAGVSQSPSNKVTEKGKDVELRCDPISGHTALYWYRQSLGQGLEFLIYFQGNSAPDKSGLPSDRFSAERTGGSVSTLTIQRTQQEDSAVYLCASSPETRGSSPLHFGNGTRLTVT.

This rearrangement joins TRBV5-8 to TRBJ2-3; TRBD1 matches 10 bases. Germline trimming cut 4 bases from V and 3 bases from J; bases unmatched to any gene: 5. Germline values: CDR1 SGHTS, CDR2 YDEGEE. The CDR3 consists of 15 residues. In nucleotides, the CDR3 is TGTGCCAGCAGCACCAGGACAGGGGGGACAGATACGCAGTATTTT. Its translation: CASSTRTGGTDTQYF.

V is TRBV19 and J is TRBJ2-1; D perhaps matches TRBD1 (7 bases). V was shortened by 7 bases and J by 10 bases, with 23 bases between the two germline ends. The CDR3 sequence is 15 residues long. The germline V gene encodes CDR1 LNHDA and CDR2 SQIVND (reference sequence). This CDR3 is CASMEGAGPPGEQFF. CDR3 nucleotides: TGTGCCAGTATGGAGGGGGCGGGGCCACCAGGAGAGCAGTTCTTC.

The chain employs TRBV27 and TRBJ2-7; 7 bases line up with TRBD2. J lost 7 bases, V lost 3 bases, and 6 bases had no gene match. The CDR3 length is 13 residues. Germline CDR1 reads MNHEY; CDR2 reads SMNVEV (reference sequence). The DNA for the CDR3 is TGTGCCAGCAGTTTCCTAGCGGAGAAGGAGCAGTACTTC. Translating it yields CASSFLAEKEQYF.

The chain carries TRBV6-6 and TRBJ2-7; 11 bases agree with TRBD2. V shed 5 bases and J 2 bases; nucleotides not matched to a gene: 8. Germline values: CDR1 MNHNY, CDR2 SVGAGI (reference sequence). This CDR3 is built from 16 residues. CDR3 in DNA: TGTGCCAGCAGTACTTCTAGCGGGGGGCATCCCTACGAGCAGTACTTC. It codes for CASSTSSGGHPYEQYF.

The V call is TRBV28, the J call TRBJ2-7; 7 bases align to TRBD1. Trimming removed 6 bases from V and 2 bases from J; junction bases left unmatched: 16. This CDR3 is built from 17 residues. Looked up from germline, CDR1 is MDHEN and CDR2 is SYDVKM. This chain's CDR3 is CASSDFPGTVNTYEQYF. CDR3 coding DNA: TGTGCCAGCAGCGACTTTCCGGGGACAGTAAATACCTACGAGCAGTACTTC.

The chain uses TRBV10-3 and TRBJ1-4; D ambiguous. The CDR3 length is 14 residues. Trimming cost V 5 bases and J 4 bases, with 11 bases left between them. CDR1 is ENHRY and CDR2 is SYGVKD in the germline V gene. CDR3 DNA: TGTGCCATCAGTTCGACAAGGAATAATGAAAAACTGTTTTTT. This gives the protein CAISSTRNNEKLFF.

CDR3 bases: TGTGCCAGCAGCTTAAGGGGAGATGGGACAGGAAGCACAGATACGCAGTATTTT. Protein: CASSLRGDGTGSTDTQYF. V usage is TRBV7-8 and J usage is TRBJ2-3; 8 bases line up with TRBD1. V lost 2 bases to trimming and J lost 0 bases; unmatched junction nucleotides: 10. The CDR3 contains 18 residues. In germline, CDR1 is SGHVS, CDR2 FQNEAQ.

The chain combines TRBV28 with TRBJ1-1; possibly TRBD1 for D (5 bases). The CDR3 length is 14 residues. From germline, CDR1 is MDHEN and CDR2 SYDVKM. Trimming removed 6 bases at V and 1 base at J, with 12 bases between. Here the CDR3 DNA reads TGTGCCAGCAGGGGGGGGGTTGCGAACACTGAAGCTTTCTTT. Protein: CASRGGVANTEAFF.

The rearrangement links TRBV5-6 to TRBJ2-7; 8 positions match TRBD1. V shed 3 bases, J shed 5 bases, and the junction held 4 bases outside the gene matches. This CDR3 contains 13 residues. Germline CDR1 reads SGHDT; CDR2 reads YYEEEE. CDR3 region: CASSWGTGDEQYF. DNA for the CDR3: TGTGCCAGCAGCTGGGGGACAGGCGACGAGCAGTACTTC.

The table lists this clone with a count of one. J is TRBJ2-7 and V is TRBV5-1; 10 bases agree with TRBD1. The ends lost 2 bases at V and 6 bases at J; junction bases unmatched: 2. Germline loops: CDR1 SGHRS, CDR2 YFSETQ. This CDR3 spans 13 amino acids. CDR3 sequence (DNA): TGCGCCAGCAGCTTTGGGACAGGGGCCGAGCAGTACTTC. Residues: CASSFGTGAEQYF.

Details on this clone: Sequence at one end of the junction differs from germline and may be a read error. The V call is TRBV7-7, the J call TRBJ1-1, with a weak D call TRBD1 (6 bases). This CDR3 has 13 amino acids. Germline V lookup: CDR1 SSHAT, CDR2 FNYEAQ (reference sequence). The CDR3 nucleotides read TGTGCTAGCAGCTTGGATGTACAGGGCGAAGCTTTCTTT. This sequence encodes CASSLDVQGEAFF.